The sequence of this T cell receptor beta chain was determined in a study of T cell changes during pregnancy in multiple sclerosis. Germline V gives CDR1 MNHEY, CDR2 SMNVEV (reference sequence). The CDR3 length is 14 residues. V was shortened by 5 bases and J by 4 bases, with 14 bases between the two germline ends. Repertoires were generated with immunoSEQ multiplex PCR, while TCRdb's copy carries only in-frame clones and drops some. The table shows under 35,000 clones, with 85% to 90% occurring only once. V is TRBV27 and J is TRBJ1-1; D remains ambiguous. The sample consisted of CD8+ T cells from peripheral blood mononuclear cells, taken before pregnancy. The TCR comes from a female donor with multiple sclerosis, enrolled in a pregnancy study. The CDR3 spells CASSLRVGPTEAFF. DNA for the CDR3: TGTGCCAGCAGTCTCCGGGTAGGTCCCACTGAAGCTTTCTTT.